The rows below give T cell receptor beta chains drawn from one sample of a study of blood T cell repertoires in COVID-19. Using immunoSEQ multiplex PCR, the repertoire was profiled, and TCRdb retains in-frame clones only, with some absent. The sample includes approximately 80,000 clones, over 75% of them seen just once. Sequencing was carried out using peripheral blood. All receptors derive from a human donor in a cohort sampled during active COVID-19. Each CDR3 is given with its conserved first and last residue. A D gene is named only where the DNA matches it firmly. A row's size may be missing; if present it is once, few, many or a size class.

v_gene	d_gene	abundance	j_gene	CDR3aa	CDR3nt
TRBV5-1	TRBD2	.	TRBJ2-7	CASSPVASGGSSYEQYF	TGCGCCAGCAGCCCCGTGGCTAGCGGGGGGTCCTCCTACGAGCAGTACTTC
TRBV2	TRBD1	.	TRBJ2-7	CASGRDRVYEQYF	TGTGCCAGCGGCCGGGACAGGGTCTACGAGCAGTACTTC
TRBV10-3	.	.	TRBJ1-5	CASGRGAQDNQPQHF	TGTGCCTCTGGCCGGGGGGCGCAGGACAATCAGCCCCAGCATTTT
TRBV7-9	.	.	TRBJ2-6	CASSERTISYSGANVLTF	TGTGCCAGCAGCGAACGGACTATCTCCTACTCTGGGGCCAACGTCCTGACTTTC
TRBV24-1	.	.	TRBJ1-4	CATSAQRGEKLFF	TGTGCCACCAGTGCACAAAGGGGTGAAAAACTGTTTTTT
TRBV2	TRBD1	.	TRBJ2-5	CASRRQGNQETQYF	TGTGCCAGCAGACGACAGGGTAACCAAGAGACCCAGTACTTC
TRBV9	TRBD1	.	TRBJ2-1	CASSVLQGVAYNEQFF	TGTGCCAGCAGCGTACTCCAGGGGGTAGCCTACAATGAGCAGTTCTTC
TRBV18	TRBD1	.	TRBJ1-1	CASSPLQGGNTEAFF	TGTGCCAGCTCACCACTCCAGGGGGGGAACACTGAAGCTTTCTTT
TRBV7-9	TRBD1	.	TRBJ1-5	CASSAGQGANQPQHF	TGTGCCAGCAGCGCGGGACAGGGGGCCAATCAGCCCCAGCATTTT
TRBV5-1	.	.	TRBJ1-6	CASSLASGAYNSPLHF	TGCGCCAGCAGCTTGGCCTCGGGGGCCTATAATTCACCCCTCCACTTT
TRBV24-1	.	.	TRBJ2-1	CATSDPDRPNEQFF	TGTGCCACCAGTGACCCTGACAGGCCCAATGAGCAGTTCTTC
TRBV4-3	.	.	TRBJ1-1	CASSQDLSIRGNTEAFF	TGCGCCAGCAGCCAAGATCTGAGCATACGGGGGAACACTGAAGCTTTCTTT
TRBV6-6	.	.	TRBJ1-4	CASSNPGQINEKLFF	TGTGCCAGCAGTAACCCGGGACAAATTAATGAAAAACTGTTTTTT
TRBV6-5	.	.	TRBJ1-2	CASSYSRAAGLYGYTF	TGTGCCAGCAGTTACTCGAGGGCCGCCGGGCTATACGGCTACACCTTC
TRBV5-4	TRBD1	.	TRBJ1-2	CASSPGREGASGYTF	TGTGCCAGCAGCCCCGGGAGGGAGGGGGCTAGTGGCTACACCTTC
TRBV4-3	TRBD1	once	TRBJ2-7	CASSQDSIRTGPYEQYF	TGCGCCAGCAGCCAAGATAGTATCAGGACAGGGCCCTACGAGCAGTACTTC
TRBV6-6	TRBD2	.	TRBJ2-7	CASSYRGGAGEQYF	TGTGCCAGCAGTTACCGCGGGGGGGCGGGTGAGCAGTACTTC
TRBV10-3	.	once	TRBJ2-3	CATGDARGTDTQYF	TGTGCCACGGGTGACGCCAGGGGCACAGATACGCAGTATTTT
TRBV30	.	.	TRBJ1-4	CARDTGQGEKLFF	TGTGCCCGGGATACGGGACAAGGGGAAAAACTGTTTTTT
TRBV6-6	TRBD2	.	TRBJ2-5	CASSYSLAGEVETQYF	TGTGCCAGCAGTTACTCACTAGCGGGGGAAGTGGAGACCCAGTACTTC
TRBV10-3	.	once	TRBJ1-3	CAISEQGTGNTIYF	TGTGCCATCAGTGAACAGGGTACTGGAAACACCATATATTTT
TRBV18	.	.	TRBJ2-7	CASSPSPGASYEQYF	TGTGCCAGCTCCCCATCACCGGGAGCGAGCTACGAGCAGTACTTC
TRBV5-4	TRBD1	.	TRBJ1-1	CASSSTGDNTEAFF	TGTGCCAGCAGCTCCACAGGGGACAACACTGAAGCTTTCTTT
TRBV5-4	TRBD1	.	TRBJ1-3	CASSLIGTGVGNTIYF	TGTGCCAGCAGCTTGATTGGGACAGGGGTCGGAAACACCATATATTTT
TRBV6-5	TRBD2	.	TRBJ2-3	CASSYGTTSTDTQYF	TGTGCCAGCAGTTACGGGACTACTAGCACAGATACGCAGTATTTT
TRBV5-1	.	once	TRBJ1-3	CASSPGFGGNTIYF	TGCGCCAGCAGCCCAGGGTTCGGAGGAAACACCATATATTTT
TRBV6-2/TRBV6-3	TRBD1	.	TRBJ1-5	CASSPDRRYSNQPQHF	TGTGCCAGCAGCCCGGACAGGAGATATAGCAATCAGCCCCAGCATTTT
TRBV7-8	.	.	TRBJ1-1	CASSLGGGANTEAFF	TGTGCCAGCAGCTTAGGCGGAGGGGCAAACACTGAAGCTTTCTTT
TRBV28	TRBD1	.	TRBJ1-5	CASSLNRDRVYGNQPQHF	TGTGCCAGCAGTTTAAACCGGGACAGGGTATATGGCAATCAGCCCCAGCATTTT
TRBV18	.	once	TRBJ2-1	CASSRQGNEQFF	TGTGCCAGCTCACGTCAGGGAAATGAGCAGTTCTTC
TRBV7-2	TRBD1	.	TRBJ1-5	CASSFHGTGGNQPQHF	TGTGCCAGCAGCTTTCACGGGACAGGGGGCAATCAGCCCCAGCATTTT
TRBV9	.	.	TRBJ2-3	CASSVQGITDTQYF	TGTGCCAGCAGCGTCCAGGGGATCACAGATACGCAGTATTTT
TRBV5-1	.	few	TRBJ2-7	CASNGFRSYEQYF	TGCGCCAGCAACGGGTTTAGGTCCTACGAGCAGTACTTC
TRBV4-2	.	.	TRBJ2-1	CASSPQGGTYNEQFF	TGTGCCAGCAGCCCGCAGGGGGGAACCTACAATGAGCAGTTCTTC
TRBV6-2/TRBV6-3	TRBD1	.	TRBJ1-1	CASSQLYRDRGLSFF	TGTGCCAGCAGTCAACTCTACCGGGACAGGGGATTGTCTTTCTTT
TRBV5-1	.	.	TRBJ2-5	CASSLVAFQETQYF	TGCGCCAGCAGCTTGGTAGCTTTCCAAGAGACCCAGTACTTC
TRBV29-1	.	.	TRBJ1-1	CSVAVSAEAFF	TGCAGCGTTGCGGTGAGCGCTGAAGCTTTCTTT
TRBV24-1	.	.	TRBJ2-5	CATSDLSGGETQYF	TGTGCCACCAGTGATTTATCCGGGGGTGAGACCCAGTACTTC
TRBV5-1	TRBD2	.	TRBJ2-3	CASSPTSGGPTDTQYF	TGCGCCAGCAGCCCGACTAGCGGGGGGCCTACAGATACGCAGTATTTT
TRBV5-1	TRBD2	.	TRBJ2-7	CASSPAPSGGAYEQYF	TGCGCCAGCAGCCCCGCACCGAGCGGGGGGGCCTACGAGCAGTACTTC
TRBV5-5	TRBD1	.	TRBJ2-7	CASSRTGGSDEQYF	TGTGCCAGCAGCCGGACAGGGGGCTCCGACGAGCAGTACTTC
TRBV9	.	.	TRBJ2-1	CASSPHRGAIEQFF	TGTGCCAGCAGCCCCCACCGGGGGGCCATTGAGCAGTTCTTC
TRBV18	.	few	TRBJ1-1	CASSTGGPTEAFF	TGTGCCAGCTCCACGGGGGGGCCCACTGAAGCTTTCTTT
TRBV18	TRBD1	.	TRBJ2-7	CASSPIWTGATYEQYF	TGTGCCAGCTCACCGATCTGGACAGGGGCTACCTACGAGCAGTACTTC
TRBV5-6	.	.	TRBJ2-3	CASSLVEGADTQYF	TGTGCCAGCAGCTTGGTAGAGGGAGCAGATACGCAGTATTTT
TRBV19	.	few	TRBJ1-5	CASSIDRSLNQPQHF	TGTGCCAGTAGTATAGACAGGTCCTTAAATCAGCCCCAGCATTTT
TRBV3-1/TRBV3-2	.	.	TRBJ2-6	CASSQEVRRDRANVLTF	TGTGCCAGCAGCCAAGAGGTGCGCCGGGACAGGGCCAACGTCCTGACTTTC
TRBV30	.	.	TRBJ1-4	CAWTGMGREKLFF	TGTGCCTGGACGGGAATGGGTAGGGAAAAACTGTTTTTT